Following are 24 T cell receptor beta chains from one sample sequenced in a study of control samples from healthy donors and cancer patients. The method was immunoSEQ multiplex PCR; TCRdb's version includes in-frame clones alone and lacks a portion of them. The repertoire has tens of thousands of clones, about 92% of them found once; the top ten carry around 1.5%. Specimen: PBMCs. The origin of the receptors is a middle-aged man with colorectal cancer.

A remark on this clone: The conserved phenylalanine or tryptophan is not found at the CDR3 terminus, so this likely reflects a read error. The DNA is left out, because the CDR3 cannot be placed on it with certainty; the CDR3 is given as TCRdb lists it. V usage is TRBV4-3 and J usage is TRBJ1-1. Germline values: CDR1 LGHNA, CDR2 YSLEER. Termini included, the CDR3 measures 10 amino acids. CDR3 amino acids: CASSQEVPAL.

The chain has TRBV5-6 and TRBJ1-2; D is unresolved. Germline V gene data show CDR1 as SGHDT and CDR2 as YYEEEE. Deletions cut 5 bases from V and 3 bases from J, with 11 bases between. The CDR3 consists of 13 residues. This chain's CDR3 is CASSLNRDYGYTF. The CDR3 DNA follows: TGTGCCAGCAGTCTGAATAGGGACTATGGCTACACCTTC. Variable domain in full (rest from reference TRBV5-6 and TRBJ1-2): DAGVTQSPTHLIKTRGQQVTLRCSPKSGHDTVSWYQQALGQGPQFIFQYYEEEERQRGNFPDRFSGHQFPNYSSELNVNALLLGDSALYLCASSLNRDYGYTFGSGTRLTVV.

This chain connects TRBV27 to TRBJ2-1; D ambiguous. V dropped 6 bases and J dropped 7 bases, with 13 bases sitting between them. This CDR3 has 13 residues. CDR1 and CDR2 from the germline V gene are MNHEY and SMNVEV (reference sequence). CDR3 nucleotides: TGTGCCAGCAGCTACGGCCGCACTAATGAGCAGTTCTTC. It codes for CASSYGRTNEQFF.

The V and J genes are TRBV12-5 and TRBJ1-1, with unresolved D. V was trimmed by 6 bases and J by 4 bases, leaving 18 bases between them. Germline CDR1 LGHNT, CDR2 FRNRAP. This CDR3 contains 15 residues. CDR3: CASGIFGVKGTEAFF. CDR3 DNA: TGTGCTAGTGGCATTTTCGGGGTTAAAGGCACTGAAGCTTTCTTT.

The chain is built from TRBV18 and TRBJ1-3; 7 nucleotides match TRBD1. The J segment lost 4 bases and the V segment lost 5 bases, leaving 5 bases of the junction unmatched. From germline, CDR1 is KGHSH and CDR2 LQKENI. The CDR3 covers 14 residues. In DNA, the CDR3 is TGTGCCAGCTCAGAACAGGGGTACGGAAACACCATATATTTT. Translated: CASSEQGYGNTIYF.

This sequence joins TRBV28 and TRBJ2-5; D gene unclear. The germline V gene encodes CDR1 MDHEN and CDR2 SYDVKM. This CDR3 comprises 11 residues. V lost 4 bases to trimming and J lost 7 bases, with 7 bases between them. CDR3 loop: CASSSRGTQYF. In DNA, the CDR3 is TGTGCCAGCAGTTCCCGTGGGACCCAGTACTTC. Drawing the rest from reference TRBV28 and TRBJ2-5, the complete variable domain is DVKVTQSSRYLVKRTGEKVFLECVQDMDHENMFWYRQDPGLGLRLIYFSYDVKMKEKGDIPEGYSVSREKKERFSLILESASTNQTSMYLCASSSRGTQYFGPGTRLLVL.

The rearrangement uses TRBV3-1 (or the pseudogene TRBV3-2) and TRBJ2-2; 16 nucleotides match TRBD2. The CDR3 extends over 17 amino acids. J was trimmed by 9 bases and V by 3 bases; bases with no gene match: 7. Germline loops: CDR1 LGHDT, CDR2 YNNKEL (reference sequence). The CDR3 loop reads CASSHSGTSGRARELFF. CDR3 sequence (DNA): TGTGCCAGCAGCCATTCCGGGACTAGCGGGAGGGCCCGGGAGCTGTTTTTT.

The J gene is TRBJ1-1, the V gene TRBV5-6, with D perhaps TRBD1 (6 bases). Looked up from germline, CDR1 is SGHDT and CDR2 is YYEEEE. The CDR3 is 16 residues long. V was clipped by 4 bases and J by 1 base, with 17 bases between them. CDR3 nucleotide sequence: TGTGCCAGCAGCGGGGGAAACAGGGACCGGAACACTGAAGCTTTCTTT. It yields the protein CASSGGNRDRNTEAFF.

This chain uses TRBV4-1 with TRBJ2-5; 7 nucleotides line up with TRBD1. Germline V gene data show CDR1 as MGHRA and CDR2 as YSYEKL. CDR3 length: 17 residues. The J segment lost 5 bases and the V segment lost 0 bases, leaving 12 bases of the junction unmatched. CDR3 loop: CASSQDLGTALGETQYF. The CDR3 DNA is TGCGCCAGCAGCCAAGACCTCGGGACAGCCTTGGGGGAGACCCAGTACTTC.

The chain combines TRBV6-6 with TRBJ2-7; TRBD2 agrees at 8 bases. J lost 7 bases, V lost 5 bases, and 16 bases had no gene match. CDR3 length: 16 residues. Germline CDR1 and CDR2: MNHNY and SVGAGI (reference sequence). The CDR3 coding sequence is TGTGCCAGCAGTCCAGGAGCCTGGAGCGGGGGACCTGAGCAGTACTTC. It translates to CASSPGAWSGGPEQYF.

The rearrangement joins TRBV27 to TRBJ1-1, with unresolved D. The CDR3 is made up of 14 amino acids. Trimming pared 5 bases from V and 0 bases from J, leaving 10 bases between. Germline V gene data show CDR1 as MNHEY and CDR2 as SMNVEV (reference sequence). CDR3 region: CASSPTKLNTEAFF. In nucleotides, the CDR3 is TGTGCCAGCAGTCCAACCAAACTGAACACTGAAGCTTTCTTT.

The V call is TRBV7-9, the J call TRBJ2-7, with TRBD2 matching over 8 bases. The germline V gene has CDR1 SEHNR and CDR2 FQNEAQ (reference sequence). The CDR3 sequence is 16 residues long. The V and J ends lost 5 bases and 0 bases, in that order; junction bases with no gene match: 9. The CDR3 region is CASSREGAGLSYEQYF. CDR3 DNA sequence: TGTGCCAGCAGCCGGGAGGGAGCGGGACTCTCCTACGAGCAGTACTTC.

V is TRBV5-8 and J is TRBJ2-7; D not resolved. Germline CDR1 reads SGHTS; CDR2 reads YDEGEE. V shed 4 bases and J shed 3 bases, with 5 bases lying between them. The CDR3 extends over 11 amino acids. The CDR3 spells CASSAHYEQYF. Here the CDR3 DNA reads TGTGCCAGCAGCGCCCACTACGAGCAGTACTTC.

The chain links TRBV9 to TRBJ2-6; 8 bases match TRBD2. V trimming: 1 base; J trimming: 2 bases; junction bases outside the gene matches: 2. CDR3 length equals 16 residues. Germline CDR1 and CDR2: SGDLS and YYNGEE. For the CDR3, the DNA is TGTGCCAGCAGCGTAAGAGCGGGAGCTGGGGCCAACGTCCTGACTTTC. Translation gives CASSVRAGAGANVLTF. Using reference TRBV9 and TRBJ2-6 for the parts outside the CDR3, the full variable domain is DSGVTQTPKHLITATGQRVTLRCSPRSGDLSVYWYQQSLDQGLQFLIQYYNGEERAKGNILERFSAQQFPDLHSELNLSSLELGDSALYFCASSVRAGAGANVLTFGAGSRLTVL.

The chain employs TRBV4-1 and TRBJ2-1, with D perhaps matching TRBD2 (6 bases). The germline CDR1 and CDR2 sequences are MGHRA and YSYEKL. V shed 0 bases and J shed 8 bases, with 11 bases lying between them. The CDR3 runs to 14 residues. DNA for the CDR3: TGCGCCAGCAGCCAAGAGGGTTTAGCGGATGAGCAGTTCTTC. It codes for CASSQEGLADEQFF.

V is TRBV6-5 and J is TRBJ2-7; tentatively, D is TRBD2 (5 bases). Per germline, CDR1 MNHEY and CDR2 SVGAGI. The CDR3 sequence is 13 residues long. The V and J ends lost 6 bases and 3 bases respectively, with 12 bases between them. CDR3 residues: CASSLGLFYEQYF. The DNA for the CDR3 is TGTGCCAGCAGCCTCGGACTGTTCTACGAGCAGTACTTC.

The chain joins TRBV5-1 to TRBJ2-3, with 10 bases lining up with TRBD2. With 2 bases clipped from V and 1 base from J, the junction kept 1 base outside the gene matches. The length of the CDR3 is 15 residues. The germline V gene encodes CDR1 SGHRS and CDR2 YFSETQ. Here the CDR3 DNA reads TGCGCCAGCAGCTTAGGACTAGCGGGCACAGATACGCAGTATTTT. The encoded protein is CASSLGLAGTDTQYF.

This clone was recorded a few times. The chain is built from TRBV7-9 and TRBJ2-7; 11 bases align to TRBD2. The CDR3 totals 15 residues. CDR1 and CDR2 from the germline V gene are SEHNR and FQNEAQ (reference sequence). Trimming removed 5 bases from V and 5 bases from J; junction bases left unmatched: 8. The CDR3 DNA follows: TGTGCCAGCAGCCGTATAGCGGGAGGGACCGACGAGCAGTACTTC. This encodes CASSRIAGGTDEQYF.

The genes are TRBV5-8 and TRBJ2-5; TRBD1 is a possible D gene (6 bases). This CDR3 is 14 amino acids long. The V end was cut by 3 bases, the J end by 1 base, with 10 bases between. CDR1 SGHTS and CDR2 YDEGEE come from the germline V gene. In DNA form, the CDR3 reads TGTGCCAGCAGCTCCAGGGGCAGCCAAGAGACCCAGTACTTC. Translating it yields CASSSRGSQETQYF.

CDR3 bases: TGCAGCGTTGGTACGAGGGCTTTAGGAGAAGAGACCCAGTACTTC. It specifies CSVGTRALGEETQYF. The rearrangement joins TRBV29-1 to TRBJ2-5, with D tentatively TRBD2 (5 bases). Trimming cost V 4 bases and J 3 bases, with 18 bases left between them. The length of the CDR3 is 15 residues. In germline, CDR1 is SQVTM, CDR2 ANQGSEA.

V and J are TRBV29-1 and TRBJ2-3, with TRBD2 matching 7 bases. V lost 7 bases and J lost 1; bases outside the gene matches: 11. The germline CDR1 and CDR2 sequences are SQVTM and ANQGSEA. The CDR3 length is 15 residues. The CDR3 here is CSGAPGGSGTDTQYF. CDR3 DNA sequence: TGCAGCGGGGCCCCCGGCGGGAGTGGCACAGATACGCAGTATTTT.

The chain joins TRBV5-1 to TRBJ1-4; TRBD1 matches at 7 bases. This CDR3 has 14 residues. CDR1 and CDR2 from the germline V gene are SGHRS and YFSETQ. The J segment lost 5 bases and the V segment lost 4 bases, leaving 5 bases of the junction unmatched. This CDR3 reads CASSMTGLNEKLFF. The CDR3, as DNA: TGCGCCAGCAGCATGACAGGGCTAAATGAAAAACTGTTTTTT.

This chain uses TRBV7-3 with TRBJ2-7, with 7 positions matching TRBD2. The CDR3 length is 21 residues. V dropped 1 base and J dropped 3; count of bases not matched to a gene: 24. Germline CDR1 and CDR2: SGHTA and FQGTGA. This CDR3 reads CASSLSVFGTRTSADNYEQYF. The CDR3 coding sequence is TGTGCCAGCAGCTTAAGTGTATTTGGAACAAGGACTAGTGCGGACAACTACGAGCAGTACTTC.

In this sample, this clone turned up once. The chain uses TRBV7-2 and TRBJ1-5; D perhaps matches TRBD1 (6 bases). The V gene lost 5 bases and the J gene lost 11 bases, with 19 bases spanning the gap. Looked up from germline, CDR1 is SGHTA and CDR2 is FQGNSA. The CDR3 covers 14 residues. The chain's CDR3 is CASSAIGQPSSQHF. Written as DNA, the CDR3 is TGTGCCAGCAGCGCAATCGGACAGCCTTCATCCCAGCATTTT.